Presented here are 27 T cell receptor beta chains from one specimen sequenced in a study of T cells in women clearing cervical HPV infection. The method was immunoSEQ multiplex PCR; TCRdb's version includes in-frame clones alone and lacks a portion of them. The table lists some 30,000 clones. Sequenced input: blood buffy coat. Receptor source: a woman aged 18 to 75 with a cervical HPV16 infection that either progressed to CIN3+ or cleared (not recorded which).

As concerns this clone: The CDR3 end lies 3 residues beyond the end of the read and is filled in from the germline J gene. The chain joins TRBV6-4 to TRBJ2-1; no firm D call. Per the germline V gene, CDR1 is MRHNA and CDR2 is SNTAGT. CDR3 size: 13 residues. Trimming cost V 0 bases and J 5 bases, with 5 bases left between them. The CDR3 DNA, read in part, is TGTGCCAGCAGTGACTCATCAAACAATGAG. Protein product: CASSDSSNNE. The whole CDR3 protein is CASSDSSNNEQFF.

Concerning this clone itself: The read terminates 3 residues ahead of where the CDR3 ends, so the germline J gene completes it. V usage is TRBV30 and J usage is TRBJ1-3; D possibly corresponds to TRBD1 (6 bases). The CDR3 sequence is 15 residues long. Germline loops: CDR1 GTSNPN, CDR2 SVGIG (reference sequence). The V gene lost 0 bases and the J gene lost 0 bases, with 9 bases spanning the gap. The DNA read from the CDR3 is TGTGCCTGGAGTGTACAGGGCTCCTCTGGAAACACC. Its translation: CAWSVQGSSGNT. The full-length CDR3 reads as CAWSVQGSSGNTIYF.

Notes on this clone: From the germline J gene comes the end of the CDR3, since the read stops 3 residues before it. The chain recombines TRBV6-2 or TRBV6-3 with TRBJ2-5, with D maybe TRBD2 (6 bases). Per germline, CDR1 MNHEY and CDR2 SVGEGT. This CDR3 is built from 14 residues. Deletions cut 3 bases from V and 5 bases from J, with 13 bases between. CDR3 bases read: TGTGCCAGCAGTTATATGGCAGGGAGGGAGACC. Translated, it gives CASSYMAGRET. The full CDR3 protein is CASSYMAGRETQYF.

CDR3 DNA (partial): TGCAGCTTCCGGGGTCAGAACACCGGGGAG. It encodes CSFRGQNTGE. Given in full, the CDR3 is CSFRGQNTGELFF. The rearrangement joins TRBV29-1 to TRBJ2-2; possibly TRBD2 for D (5 bases). The read terminates 3 residues ahead of where the CDR3 ends, so the germline J gene completes it. This CDR3 is built from 13 residues. Germline-derived CDR1 and CDR2 are SQVTM and ANQGSEA. The ends were cut back, 8 bases at V and 1 base at J, with 11 bases in the middle.

On this clone itself: Coverage ceases 3 residues before the CDR3 finishes, and the germline J gene fills in the end. The chain joins TRBV20-1 to TRBJ2-3, with D possibly being TRBD1 or TRBD2 (6 bases each). This CDR3 is built from 15 residues. CDR1 and CDR2 (germline): DFQATT, SNEGSKA (reference sequence). Trimming stripped 0 bases from V and 4 bases from J, with 14 bases between. CDR3 protein: CSARDARGGADTQYF. The sequenced CDR3 bases are TGCAGTGCTAGAGATGCCAGGGGAGGTGCAGATACG.

Of note for this clone: Read data end 3 residues before the CDR3 end; the end is taken from the germline J gene. The V call is TRBV4-1, the J call TRBJ2-5, with D tentatively TRBD2 (6 bases). The V gene's germline CDR1 is MGHRA and CDR2 YSYEKL. V was pared by 0 bases and J by 5 bases, with 19 bases between. This CDR3 is 17 amino acids long. The CDR3 here is CASSQEESGGARETQYF. The covered CDR3 bases are TGCGCCAGCAGCCAAGAAGAGAGCGGCGGGGCAAGGGAGACC.

In regard to this clone: The read ends 3 residues before the CDR3 terminus; that terminus is restored from the germline J gene. V is TRBV29-1 and J is TRBJ1-1; 12 bases fit TRBD1. The CDR3 has 17 amino acids. Trimming removed 3 bases from V and 3 bases from J; junction bases left unmatched: 11. CDR1 is SQVTM and CDR2 is ANQGSEA in the germline V gene. CDR3 bases read: TGCAGCGTTGACGTCACGGGACAGGGGGCCGTGGACACTGAA. As protein: CSVDVTGQGAVDTE. The full CDR3 protein is CSVDVTGQGAVDTEAFF.

CDR3 amino acids: CASRQGFDYEQYF. The DNA read from the CDR3 is TGTGCCAGTCGACAGGGGTTTGACTACGAG. The V gene is TRBV7-9, the J gene TRBJ2-7; 8 nucleotides line up with TRBD1. Sequencing ends 3 residues short of the CDR3 end; the germline J gene provides the rest. CDR1 and CDR2 (germline): SEHNR, FQNEAQ (reference sequence). The CDR3 sequence is 13 residues long. V lost 9 bases to trimming and J lost 3 bases; unmatched junction nucleotides: 7.

For this clone: Read coverage stops 3 residues before the CDR3 terminus; the germline J gene supplies the remainder. V gene TRBV6-2 or TRBV6-3 combines with J gene TRBJ2-4, with D perhaps TRBD1 (5 bases). The germline gives CDR1 MNHEY, CDR2 SVGEGT. This CDR3 is 17 amino acids long. CDR3 sequence: CASSYGIGHNSNQPQYF. CDR3 bases read: TGTGCCAGCAGTTACGGGATTGGACACAATAGCAATCAGCCT.

Worth noting for this clone: The sequence runs out 3 residues before the end of the CDR3; the remainder is reconstructed from the germline J gene. V usage is TRBV7-6 and J usage is TRBJ2-5; 7 nucleotides agree with TRBD1. CDR3 size: 16 residues. The germline gives CDR1 SGHVS, CDR2 FNYEAQ. V dropped 5 bases and J dropped 1; count of bases not matched to a gene: 10. The CDR3 here is CASSPGTDILQETQYF. CDR3 bases read: TGTGCCAGCAGCCCAGGGACAGACATCCTCCAAGAGACC. The full variable domain, in which reference TRBV7-6 and TRBJ2-5 provide the parts outside the CDR3, is GAGVSQSPRYKVTKRGQDVALRCDPISGHVSLYWYRQALGQGPEFLTYFNYEAQQDKSGLPNDRFSAERPEGSISTLTIQRTEQRDSAMYRCASSPGTDILQETQYFGPGTRLLVL.

Comments on this clone: The observed sequence ends 3 residues before the CDR3 terminus, with the missing tail filled in from the germline J gene. The rearrangement joins TRBV29-1 to TRBJ2-3; the D gene is possibly TRBD1 (6 bases). The V gene lost 6 bases and the J gene lost 1 base, with 8 bases spanning the gap. There are 12 residues in the CDR3. The V gene's germline CDR1 is SQVTM and CDR2 ANQGSEA. The covered CDR3 bases are TGCAGCGTATGGACAGGCACAGATACG. This translates into CSVWTGTDT. Given in full, the CDR3 is CSVWTGTDTQYF.

Points on this clone: The read gets to within 3 residues of the CDR3 end, and the germline J gene fills in the rest. The chain has TRBV7-8 and TRBJ1-4, with D hard to call. The CDR3 runs to 14 residues. Looked up from germline, CDR1 is SGHVS and CDR2 is FQNEAQ. The CDR3 loop is CASSLAQYNSPLFF. CDR3 DNA, as far as it was read: TGTGCCAGCAGCTTAGCACAGTATAATTCACCA.

Concerning this clone: The CDR3 is cut off 3 residues early in the read; its end comes from the germline J gene. The J gene is TRBJ2-5, the V gene TRBV7-9; 8 bases agree with TRBD2. The CDR3 contains 13 residues. CDR1 is SEHNR and CDR2 is FQNEAQ in the germline V gene (reference sequence). Trimming took 6 bases from V and 0 from J; bases not matched to a gene: 0. The CDR3 bases that were read are TGTGCCAGCAGGCGGGGGGACCAAGAGACC. Its protein is CASRRGDQET. The complete CDR3 sequence is CASRRGDQETQYF.

Regarding this clone: Read sequence stops 3 residues before the CDR3 end, and the germline J gene provides the missing end. This chain connects TRBV12-5 to TRBJ2-1; TRBD1 aligns across 9 bases. CDR3 length: 13 amino acids. CDR1 and CDR2 (germline): LGHNT, FRNRAP. Trimming at V came to 4 bases and at J to 8 bases, leaving 3 bases not matched to a gene. The CDR3 spells CASGSRTGDEQFF. CDR3 DNA (partial): TGTGCTAGTGGTTCGCGGACAGGGGATGAG.

Points on this clone: The CDR3 is cut off 3 residues early in the read; its end comes from the germline J gene. This chain links TRBV20-1 with TRBJ2-1, with 8 bases lining up with TRBD2. V lost 3 bases and J lost 0; bases outside the gene matches: 16. This CDR3 region has 19 residues. Germline V CDR1 and CDR2: DFQATT, SNEGSKA (reference sequence). The CDR3 spells CSASHGGRGRPGSYNEQFF. Partial CDR3 DNA: TGCAGTGCTAGTCATGGGGGCCGCGGGAGGCCCGGCTCCTACAATGAG.

Worth noting for this clone: The sequenced fragment ends 3 residues before the CDR3 boundary, so the rest is inferred from the germline J gene. The chain has TRBV18 and TRBJ1-4; possibly TRBD1 for D (6 bases). CDR1 and CDR2 (germline): KGHSH, LQKENI. There are 16 residues in the CDR3. The V end lost 5 bases, the J end lost 7 bases, and 20 bases lay between the germline ends. The CDR3 loop reads CASSRGAGTRGEKLFF. The sequenced CDR3 bases are TGTGCCAGCTCAAGGGGAGCAGGGACACGCGGTGAAAAA.

Points on this clone: The junction shows a germline mismatch at one end, possibly a read error. Other DNA sequences in the same sample also yield this CDR3. CDR3 bases read: TGTGCCAGCAGTGAAGGGCAGGTCTTATCTCCCTTGAGAAACACA. Encoded protein: CASSEGQVLSPLRNT. The full CDR3 protein reads CASSEGQVLSPLRNTIYF. This sequence joins TRBV2 and TRBJ1-3; no reliable D call. The read gets to within 3 residues of the CDR3 end, and the germline J gene fills in the rest. Per germline, CDR1 SNHLY and CDR2 FYNNEI. The length of the CDR3 is 18 residues.

With respect to this clone: The read terminates 3 residues before the CDR3 end, so the remaining end is supplied by the germline J gene. The rearrangement links TRBV28 to TRBJ2-7; 9 bases align to TRBD2. This CDR3 is built from 15 residues. The ends lost 4 bases at V and 2 bases at J; junction bases unmatched: 6. Germline CDR1 MDHEN, CDR2 SYDVKM. The DNA read from the CDR3 is TGTGCCAGCAGTTCGCCGCCTAGCGGGACCTACGAG. Its translation is CASSSPPSGTYE. The CDR3 in full is CASSSPPSGTYEQYF. Full variable domain (outside the CDR3, taken from reference TRBV28 and TRBJ2-7): DVKVTQSSRYLVKRTGEKVFLECVQDMDHENMFWYRQDPGLGLRLIYFSYDVKMKEKGDIPEGYSVSREKKERFSLILESASTNQTSMYLCASSSPPSGTYEQYFGPGTRLTVT.

As regards this clone: The observed sequence ends 3 residues before the CDR3 terminus, with the missing tail filled in from the germline J gene. V gene TRBV10-3 combines with J gene TRBJ2-7, with 12 bases matching TRBD1. The germline V gene has CDR1 ENHRY and CDR2 SYGVKD. The ends lost 6 bases at V and 6 bases at J; junction bases unmatched: 9. The CDR3 is made up of 15 amino acids. Partial CDR3 DNA: TGTGCCATCAGCCCGGGACAGGGGGCATTTGGCGAG. It codes for CAISPGQGAFGE. The whole CDR3 protein reads CAISPGQGAFGEQYF.

To note about this clone: One end of the junction fails to match germline, which may point to a read error. The CDR3 end falls 3 residues outside the read, so it is completed with the germline J gene. The sample contains more than one DNA sequence encoding this CDR3. The chain recombines TRBV7-8 with TRBJ1-3, with 7 bases identical to TRBD1. Germline CDR1 and CDR2: SGHVS and FQNEAQ. This CDR3 comprises 17 residues. CDR3 amino acids: CASSLALSAGGGNTIYF. CDR3 DNA (partial): TGTGCCAGCAGCTTAGCGCTGTCGGCAGGGGGAGGAAACACT.

The sequenced CDR3 bases are TGTGCCAGCAGTGAAAGGAATGAG. As protein: CASSERNE. The whole CDR3 protein is CASSERNEQFF. The chain couples TRBV2 to TRBJ2-1; no reliable D call. The read terminates 3 residues before the CDR3 end, so the remaining end is supplied by the germline J gene. Trimming shortened V by 2 bases and J by 7 bases, and 3 bases separated the two germline ends. CDR3 length: 11 residues. Germline CDR1 and CDR2: SNHLY and FYNNEI. The entire variable domain, with the rest obtained from reference TRBV2 and TRBJ2-1, is as follows: EPEVTQTPSHQVTQMGQEVILRCVPISNHLYFYWYRQILGQKVEFLVSFYNNEISEKSEIFDDQFSVERPDGSNFTLKIRSTKLEDSAMYFCASSERNEQFFGPGTRLTVL.

A note on this clone: The CDR3 goes on 3 residues after the read ends, and that part is filled in from the germline J gene. This chain links TRBV7-2 with TRBJ1-2; 10 bases are shared with TRBD1. Germline V gene sequence: CDR1 SGHTA, CDR2 FQGNSA. The CDR3 loop spans 15 amino acids. Incomplete CDR3 DNA: TGTGCCAGCAGCTGGTCCGGGACAGGGGCCTACGAC. Amino acids: CASSWSGTGAYD. The full CDR3 protein reads CASSWSGTGAYDYTF. The full variable domain, with the rest looked up from reference TRBV7-2 and TRBJ1-2, is GAGVSQSPSNKVTEKGKDVELRCDPISGHTALYWYRQSLGQGLEFLIYFQGNSAPDKSGLPSDRFSAERTGGSVSTLTIQRTQQEDSAVYLCASSWSGTGAYDYTFGSGTRLTVV.

Worth noting for this clone: The DNA ends 3 residues before the CDR3 does, and the rest of the CDR3 is filled in from the germline J gene. This chain connects TRBV7-3 to TRBJ2-1; the match to TRBD2 covers 10 bases. CDR3 length: 14 residues. Losses at the gene ends were 2 bases for V and 6 bases for J; bases not matched to a gene: 1. CDR1 SGHTA and CDR2 FQGTGA come from the germline V gene. The CDR3 loop is CASSLSSGSNEQFF. The CDR3 DNA, read in part, is TGTGCCAGCAGCTTATCTAGCGGGAGCAATGAG.

As for this clone: The sequenced fragment ends 3 residues before the CDR3 boundary, so the rest is inferred from the germline J gene. V is TRBV10-2 and J is TRBJ1-1, with TRBD1 matching over 10 bases. From germline, CDR1 is WSHSY and CDR2 SAAADI. The length of the CDR3 is 16 residues. The trim removed 5 bases at V and 4 bases at J, leaving 10 bases unmatched. CDR3 loop: CASSYTSRTGGTEAFF. The DNA read from the CDR3 is TGCGCCAGCAGTTATACATCTAGGACAGGGGGCACTGAA.

Concerning this clone itself: The read finishes 3 residues shy of the CDR3 end, and the germline J gene is used to complete it. The V and J genes are TRBV10-3 and TRBJ2-6; maybe TRBD1 (6 bases). The CDR3 is 13 amino acids. With 10 bases removed from V and 0 bases from J, the gap between germline ends came to 7 bases. Germline V gives CDR1 ENHRY, CDR2 SYGVKD. CDR3 in amino acids: CATDSSGANVLTF. The sequenced part of the CDR3 DNA is TGTGCCACGGACAGCTCTGGGGCCAACGTC.

On this clone: The read ends 3 residues shy of where the CDR3 ends; the end is completed using the germline J gene. The V call is TRBV7-8, the J call TRBJ2-7; 12 nucleotides line up with TRBD2. Germline CDR1 is SGHVS and CDR2 is FQNEAQ. CDR3 size: 15 residues. J lost 4 bases, V lost 4 bases, and 5 bases had no gene match. CDR3 in amino acids: CASSSLAGGEYEQYF. The covered CDR3 bases are TGTGCCAGCAGCTCCCTAGCGGGAGGGGAGTACGAG.

On this clone: With the read ending 3 residues before the CDR3 end, the germline J gene is used to fill in that end. The J gene is TRBJ1-4, the V gene TRBV10-1, with 7 nucleotides matching TRBD1. This CDR3 region has 14 residues. The ends lost 2 bases at V and 7 bases at J; junction bases unmatched: 4. Germline assignment: CDR1 WNHNN and CDR2 SYGVQD (reference sequence). The covered CDR3 bases are TGCGCCAGCAGTGAGACAGGGGTCGGTGAAAAA. Its translation: CASSETGVGEK. The whole CDR3 sequence is CASSETGVGEKLFF.